This T cell receptor beta chain was sequenced in a study of T-cell reconstitution after alpha-beta-depleted transplantation in children. As it was prepared, the TCRbeta library received unique molecular identifiers. TCRdb independently ran MiXCR on the PCR reads; one entry per CDR3 protein. Of about 610,000 distinct CDR3 sequences listed, roughly 30% are singletons. The CDR3 runs to 13 residues. Germline CDR1 and CDR2: MNHNY and SVGAGI (reference sequence). V was clipped by 8 bases and J by 4 bases, with 9 bases between them. Specimen: PBMCs, collected before TCRalphabeta/CD19-depleted stem cell transplant. This receptor was identified in a boy under two years old with Wiskott-Aldrich syndrome, due to receive a stem cell transplant. The V call is TRBV6-6, the J call TRBJ2-6; D ambiguous. The CDR3 DNA reads TGTGCCAGCCGCCTAATGGGGGCCAACGTCCTGACTTTC. This sequence encodes CASRLMGANVLTF.